Below, one T cell receptor beta chain is given with its context. The sample comes from a study of blood T cell repertoires in COVID-19. Study as a whole: COVID-19 samples from acute and convalescent phases originated in the United States, Italy and Spain. Nucleic acid was either cDNA or gDNA, and it came from T cells, B-cell-depleted T cells, or PBMCs.

Germline-derived CDR1 and CDR2 are LNHNV and YYDKDF (reference sequence). The CDR3 is 15 amino acids. Trimming took 8 bases from V and 7 from J; bases not matched to a gene: 9. The authors' processing: Counts of nucleated cells, estimated from reference gene primer amplification, were obtained. Profiled with immunoSEQ multiplex PCR; TCRdb holds only in-frame clones, not every one. V and J calls and clone size follow that table, whereas D and trimming were derived from the DNA. Altogether approximately 120,000 clones are present, roughly four fifths being singletons, with the ten largest covering roughly a tenth.

The sample taken for sequencing was peripheral blood. The rearrangement uses TRBV15 and TRBJ2-1; 12 nucleotides agree with TRBD2. The source is a human donor in a cohort sampled during active COVID-19. The CDR3 DNA reads as TGTGCCACCCCCACTTCCGGGACTAGCGGGAATGAGCAGTTCTTC. The encoded protein is CATPTSGTSGNEQFF.